This T cell receptor beta chain was observed in a study of blood T cell repertoires in COVID-19 (dated by TCRdb to 2020 to 2021). Study-wide context: The collaborator samples originated in the United States, Italy and Spain and spanned the acute and convalescent phases of COVID-19. The prospective study material was composed of cDNA or gDNA derived from T cells, B-cell-depleted T cells, or PBMCs. Deeply sampled blood TCRbeta repertoires from subjects exposed to, actively infected with, or recovered from COVID-19 were included in the dataset. The repertoires were made available in a free public database intended to serve as a resource for research on the immune response to SARS-CoV-2. The samples were drawn from the first 160 participants of the ongoing ImmuneRACE study and from some 1,300 subjects provided by 6 global collaborators. A de-identified subject ID, COVID-19 status, age in years and sex were almost always included in the sample metadata. HLA class I and class II types, where available, came from metadata supplied by the sample provider rather than from assay-based typing.

Each collaborating institution followed its own protocols to collect whole blood in K2EDTA tubes. For TCRbeta analysis, collaborators shipped samples as frozen whole blood, isolated PBMCs, or DNA extracted from either of those sample types. The CDR1 and CDR2 encoded by the germline V gene (reference sequence) are LNHDA and SQIVND. V and J are truncated by 4 bases and 4 bases respectively, leaving an intervening sequence of 10 bases. From the cysteine up to the phenylalanine, the CDR3 has a length of 13 residues. Only CDR3 DNA is held: 39 bases, read in frame from base 1. This clone was found once. Its antigen remains undetermined. Base qualities are not provided; no much larger clone lies one nucleotide away. Paper-wide results and their limitations: Clinical and demographic metadata were provided uncurated, with the amount varying by source and participant.

TCRbeta CDR3 regions were amplified from genomic DNA by means of the immunoSEQ Assay, a bias-controlled multiplex PCR. Regarding the original processing steps: The number of nucleated cells in each sample was estimated from the amplification of reference gene primers within the assay. To quantify the absolute abundance of each unique TCRbeta CDR3 rearrangement, sequence reads were collapsed and filtered. For each sample, productive Simpson clonality was calculated as the square root of Simpson's diversity index across productive rearrangements. Not all clones reach the TCRdb copy of this immuneACCESS table, which keeps in-frame sequences only. Checked studies attribute under half of the gap to unresolved V genes and leave the rest unexplained. V and J calls plus clone size are reproduced from that table; the DNA served to infer D and trimming. This sample lists tens of thousands of clones; about 79% were detected once. Around 4.5% of the sample rests with the top ten.

The TCR originated in a woman in her sixties or seventies with acute or convalescent COVID-19. The chain is encoded by TRBV19 joined to TRBJ2-5; TRBD2 is perhaps the D gene, given 6 matching bases. The sample taken for sequencing was peripheral blood. The CDR3 sequence is CASSTTRGETQYF. The DNA reads as follows: TGTGCCAGTAGTACGACTAGAGGAGAGACCCAGTACTTC.